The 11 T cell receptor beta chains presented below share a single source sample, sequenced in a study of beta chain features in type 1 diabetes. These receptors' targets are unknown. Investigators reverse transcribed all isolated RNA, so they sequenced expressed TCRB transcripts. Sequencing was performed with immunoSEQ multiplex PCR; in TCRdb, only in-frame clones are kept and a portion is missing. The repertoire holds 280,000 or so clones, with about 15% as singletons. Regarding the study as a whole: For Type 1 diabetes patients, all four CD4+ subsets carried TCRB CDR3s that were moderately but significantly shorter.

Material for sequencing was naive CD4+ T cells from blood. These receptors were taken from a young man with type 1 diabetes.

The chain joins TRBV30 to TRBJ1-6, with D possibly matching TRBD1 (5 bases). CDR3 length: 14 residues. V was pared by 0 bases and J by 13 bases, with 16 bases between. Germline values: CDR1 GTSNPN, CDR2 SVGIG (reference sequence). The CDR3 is CAWSVLKGLWPLHF. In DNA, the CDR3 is TGTGCCTGGAGTGTACTAAAGGGGCTCTGGCCCCTCCACTTT.

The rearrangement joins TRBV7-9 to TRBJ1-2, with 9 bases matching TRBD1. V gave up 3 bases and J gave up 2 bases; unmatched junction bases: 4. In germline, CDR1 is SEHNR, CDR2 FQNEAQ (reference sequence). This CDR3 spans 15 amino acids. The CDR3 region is CASSLRTGANYGYTF. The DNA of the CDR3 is TGTGCCAGCAGCTTGAGGACAGGGGCAAACTATGGCTACACCTTC. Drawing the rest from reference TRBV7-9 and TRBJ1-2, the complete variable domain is DTGVSQNPRHKITKRGQNVTFRCDPISEHNRLYWYRQTLGQGPEFLTYFQNEAQLEKSRLLSDRFSAERPKGSFSTLEIQRTEQGDSAMYLCASSLRTGANYGYTFGSGTRLTVV.

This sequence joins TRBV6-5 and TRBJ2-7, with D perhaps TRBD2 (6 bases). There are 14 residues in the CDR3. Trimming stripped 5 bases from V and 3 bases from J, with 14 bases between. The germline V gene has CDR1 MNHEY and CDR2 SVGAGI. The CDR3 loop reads CASSRLVPDYEQYF. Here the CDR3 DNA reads TGTGCCAGCAGTCGACTAGTGCCGGACTACGAGCAGTACTTC.

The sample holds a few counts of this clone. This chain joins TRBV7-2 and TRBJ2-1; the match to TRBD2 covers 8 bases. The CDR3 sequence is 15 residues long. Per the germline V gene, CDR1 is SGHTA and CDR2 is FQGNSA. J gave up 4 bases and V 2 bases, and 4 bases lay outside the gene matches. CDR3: CASSLQGGGYNEQFF. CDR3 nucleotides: TGTGCCAGCAGCTTACAGGGCGGGGGGTACAATGAGCAGTTCTTC.

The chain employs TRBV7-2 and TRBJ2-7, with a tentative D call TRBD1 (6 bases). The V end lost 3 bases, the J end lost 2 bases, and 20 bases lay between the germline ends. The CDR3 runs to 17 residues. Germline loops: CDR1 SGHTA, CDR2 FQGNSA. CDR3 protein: CASSFRYLRQVPYEQYF. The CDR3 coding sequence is TGTGCCAGCAGCTTTCGATACCTCAGACAGGTCCCCTACGAGCAGTACTTC.

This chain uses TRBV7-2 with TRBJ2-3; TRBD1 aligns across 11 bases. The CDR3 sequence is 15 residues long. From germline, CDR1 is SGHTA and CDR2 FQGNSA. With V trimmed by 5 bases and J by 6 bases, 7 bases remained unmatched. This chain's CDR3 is CASSPDRGLWDTQYF. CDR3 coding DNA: TGTGCCAGCAGCCCGGACAGGGGGCTTTGGGATACGCAGTATTTT.

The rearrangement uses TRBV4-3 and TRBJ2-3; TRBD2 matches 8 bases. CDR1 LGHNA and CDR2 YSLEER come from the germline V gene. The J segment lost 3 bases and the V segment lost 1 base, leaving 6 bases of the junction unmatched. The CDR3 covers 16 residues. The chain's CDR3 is CASSQVAGGITDTQYF. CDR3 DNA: TGCGCCAGCAGCCAAGTTGCGGGGGGCATTACAGATACGCAGTATTTT.

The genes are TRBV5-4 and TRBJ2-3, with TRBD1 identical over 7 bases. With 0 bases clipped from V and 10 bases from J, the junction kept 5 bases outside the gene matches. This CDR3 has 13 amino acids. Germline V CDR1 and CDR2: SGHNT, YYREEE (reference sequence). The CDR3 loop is CASSLEAGTAQYF. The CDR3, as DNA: TGTGCCAGCAGCTTGGAAGCCGGGACAGCGCAGTATTTT.

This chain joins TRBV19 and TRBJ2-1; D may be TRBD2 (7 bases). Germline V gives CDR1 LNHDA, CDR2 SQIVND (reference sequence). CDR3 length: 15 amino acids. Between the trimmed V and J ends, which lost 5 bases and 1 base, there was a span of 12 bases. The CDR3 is CASSERGASYNEQFF. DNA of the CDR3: TGTGCCAGTAGTGAACGGGGGGCTTCCTACAATGAGCAGTTCTTC.

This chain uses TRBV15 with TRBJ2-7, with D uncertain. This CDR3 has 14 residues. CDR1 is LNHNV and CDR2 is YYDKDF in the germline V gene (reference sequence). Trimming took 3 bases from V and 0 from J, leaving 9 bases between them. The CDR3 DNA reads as TGTGCCACCAGCAGGGCGGCAAGCTCCTACGAGCAGTACTTC. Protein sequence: CATSRAASSYEQYF.

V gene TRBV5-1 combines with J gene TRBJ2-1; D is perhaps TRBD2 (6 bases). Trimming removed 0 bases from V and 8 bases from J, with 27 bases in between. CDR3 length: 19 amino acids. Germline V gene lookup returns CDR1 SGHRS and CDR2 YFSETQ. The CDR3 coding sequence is TGCGCCAGCAGCTTGGGTGTTCCTGGGCCTTCGACTAGAGTGGATGAGCAGTTCTTC. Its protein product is CASSLGVPGPSTRVDEQFF.